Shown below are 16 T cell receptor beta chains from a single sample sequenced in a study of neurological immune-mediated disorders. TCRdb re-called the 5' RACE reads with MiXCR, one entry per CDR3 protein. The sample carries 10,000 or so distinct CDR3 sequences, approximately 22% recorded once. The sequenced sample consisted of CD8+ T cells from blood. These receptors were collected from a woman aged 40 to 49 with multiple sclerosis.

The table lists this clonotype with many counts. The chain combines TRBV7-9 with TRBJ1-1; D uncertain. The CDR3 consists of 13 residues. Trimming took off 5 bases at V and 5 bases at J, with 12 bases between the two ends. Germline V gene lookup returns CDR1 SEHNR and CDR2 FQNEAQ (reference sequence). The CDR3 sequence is CASSREVGTEAFF. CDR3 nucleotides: TGTGCCAGCAGCCGAGAGGTGGGGACTGAAGCTTTCTTT.

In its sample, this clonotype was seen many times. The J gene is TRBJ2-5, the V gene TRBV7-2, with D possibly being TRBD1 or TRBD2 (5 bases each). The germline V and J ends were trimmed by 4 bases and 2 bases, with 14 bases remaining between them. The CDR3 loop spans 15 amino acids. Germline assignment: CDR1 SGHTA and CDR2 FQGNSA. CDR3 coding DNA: TGTGCCAGCAGCTCCTCTGGGGGTACTCAAGAGACCCAGTACTTC. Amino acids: CASSSSGGTQETQYF.

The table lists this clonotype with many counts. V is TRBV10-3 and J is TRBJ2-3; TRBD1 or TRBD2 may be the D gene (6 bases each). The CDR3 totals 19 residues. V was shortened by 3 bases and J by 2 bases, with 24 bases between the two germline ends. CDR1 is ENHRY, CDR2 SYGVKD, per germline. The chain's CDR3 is CAISDKDPQKGGPTDTQYF. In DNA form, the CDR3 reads TGTGCCATCAGTGACAAGGATCCCCAAAAGGGGGGCCCCACAGATACGCAGTATTTT.

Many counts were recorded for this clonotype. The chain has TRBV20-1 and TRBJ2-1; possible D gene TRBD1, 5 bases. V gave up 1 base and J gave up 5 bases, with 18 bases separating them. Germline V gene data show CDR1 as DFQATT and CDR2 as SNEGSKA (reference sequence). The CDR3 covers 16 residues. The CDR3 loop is CSARGFQGLRNNEQFF. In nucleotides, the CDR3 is TGCAGTGCTAGAGGGTTCCAGGGATTAAGAAACAATGAGCAGTTCTTC.

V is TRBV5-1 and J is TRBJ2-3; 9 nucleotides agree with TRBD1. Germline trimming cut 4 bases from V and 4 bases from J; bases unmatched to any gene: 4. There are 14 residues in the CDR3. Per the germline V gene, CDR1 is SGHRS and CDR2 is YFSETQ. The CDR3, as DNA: TGCGCCAGCAGCGACAGGGGGAGCGCAGATACGCAGTATTTT. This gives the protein CASSDRGSADTQYF.

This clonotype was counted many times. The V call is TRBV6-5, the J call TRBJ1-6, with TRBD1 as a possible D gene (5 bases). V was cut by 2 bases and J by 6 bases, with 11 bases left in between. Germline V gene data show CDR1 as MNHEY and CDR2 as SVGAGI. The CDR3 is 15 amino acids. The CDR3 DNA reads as TGTGCCAGCAGTTACGGGACGCAGGGTAATTCACCCCTCCACTTT. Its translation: CASSYGTQGNSPLHF.

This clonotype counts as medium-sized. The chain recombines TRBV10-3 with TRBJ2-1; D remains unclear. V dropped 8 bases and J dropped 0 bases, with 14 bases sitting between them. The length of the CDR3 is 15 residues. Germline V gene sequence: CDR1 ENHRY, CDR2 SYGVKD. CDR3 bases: TGTGCCATCTCGGTGTTCGCTAGCTCCTACAATGAGCAGTTCTTC. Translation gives CAISVFASSYNEQFF.

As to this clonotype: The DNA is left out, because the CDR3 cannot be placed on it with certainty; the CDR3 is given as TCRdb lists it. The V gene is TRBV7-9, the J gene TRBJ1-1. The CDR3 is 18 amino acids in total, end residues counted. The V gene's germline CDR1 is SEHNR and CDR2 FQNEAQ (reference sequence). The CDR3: CASSFYICSARDEGEAFF.

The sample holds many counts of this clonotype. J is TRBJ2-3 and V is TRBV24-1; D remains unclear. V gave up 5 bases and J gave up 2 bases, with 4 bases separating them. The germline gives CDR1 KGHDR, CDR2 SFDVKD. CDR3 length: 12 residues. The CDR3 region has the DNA TGTGCCACCAGTGCTTTCACAGATACGCAGTATTTT. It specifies CATSAFTDTQYF.

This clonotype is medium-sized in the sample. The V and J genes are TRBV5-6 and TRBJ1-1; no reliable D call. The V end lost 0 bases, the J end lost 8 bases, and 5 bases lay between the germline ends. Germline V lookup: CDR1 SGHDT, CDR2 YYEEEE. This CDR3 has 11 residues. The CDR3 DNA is TGTGCCAGCAGCTTGGGGCCAGAAGCTTTCTTT. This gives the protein CASSLGPEAFF.

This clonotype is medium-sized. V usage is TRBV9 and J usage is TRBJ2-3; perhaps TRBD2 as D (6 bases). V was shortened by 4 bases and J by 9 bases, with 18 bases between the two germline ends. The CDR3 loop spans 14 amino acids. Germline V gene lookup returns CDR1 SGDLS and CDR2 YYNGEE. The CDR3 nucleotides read TGTGCCAGCAGCCCCGGGACTGGAGATTCAACGCAGTATTTT. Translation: CASSPGTGDSTQYF.

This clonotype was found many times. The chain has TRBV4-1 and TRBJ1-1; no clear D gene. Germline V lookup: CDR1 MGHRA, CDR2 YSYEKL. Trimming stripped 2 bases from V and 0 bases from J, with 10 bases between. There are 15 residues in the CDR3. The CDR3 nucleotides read TGCGCCAGCAGCCAAACCGGGGTCCTGAACACTGAAGCTTTCTTT. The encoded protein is CASSQTGVLNTEAFF.

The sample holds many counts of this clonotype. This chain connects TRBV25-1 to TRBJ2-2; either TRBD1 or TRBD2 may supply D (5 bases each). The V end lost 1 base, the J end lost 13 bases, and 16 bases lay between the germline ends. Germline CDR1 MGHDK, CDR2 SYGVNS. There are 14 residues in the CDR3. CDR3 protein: CASSESGTLEVLFF. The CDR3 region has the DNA TGTGCCAGCAGTGAATCTGGGACCCTAGAAGTGCTGTTTTTT. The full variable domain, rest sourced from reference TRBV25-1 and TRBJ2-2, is EADIYQTPRYLVIGTGKKITLECSQTMGHDKMYWYQQDPGMELHLIHYSYGVNSTEKGDLSSESTVSRIRTEHFPLTLESARPSHTSQYLCASSESGTLEVLFFGEGSRLTVL.

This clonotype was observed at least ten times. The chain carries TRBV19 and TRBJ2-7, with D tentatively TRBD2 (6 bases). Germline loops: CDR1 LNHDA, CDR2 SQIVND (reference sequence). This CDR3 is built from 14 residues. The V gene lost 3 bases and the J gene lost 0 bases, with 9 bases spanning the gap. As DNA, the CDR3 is TGTGCCAGTAGTATGTTCGGGAGCTCCTACGAGCAGTACTTC. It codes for CASSMFGSSYEQYF.

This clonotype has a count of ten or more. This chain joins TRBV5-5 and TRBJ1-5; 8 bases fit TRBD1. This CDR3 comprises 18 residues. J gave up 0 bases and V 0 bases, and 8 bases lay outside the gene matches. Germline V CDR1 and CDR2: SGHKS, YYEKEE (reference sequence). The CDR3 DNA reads TGTGCCAGCAGCTTGGATGGACAGGGACAATATAGCAATCAGCCCCAGCATTTT. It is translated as CASSLDGQGQYSNQPQHF. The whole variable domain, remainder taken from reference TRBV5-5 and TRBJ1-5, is DAGVTQSPTHLIKTRGQQVTLRCSPISGHKSVSWYQQVLGQGPQFIFQYYEKEERGRGNFPDRFSARQFPNYSSELNVNALLLGDSALYLCASSLDGQGQYSNQPQHFGDGTRLSIL.

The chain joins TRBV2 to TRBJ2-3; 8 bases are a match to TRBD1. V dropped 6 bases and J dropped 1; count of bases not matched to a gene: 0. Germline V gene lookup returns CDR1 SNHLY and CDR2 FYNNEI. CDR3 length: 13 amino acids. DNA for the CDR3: TGTGCCAGCAGGGGACAGGGCACAGATACGCAGTATTTT. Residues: CASRGQGTDTQYF.